These 31 T cell receptor beta chains came from one sample sequenced in a study of T cell responses to AZD1222 COVID-19 vaccine (dated by TCRdb to 2020 to 2023). Library construction relied on the immunoSEQ multiplex PCR assay. Entries here come from immuneACCESS through TCRdb and include only in-frame sequences with V and J called. Some clones fail to appear in such tables; in the studies checked, an unresolved V gene covers under half of the shortfall, and the cause of the remainder is unknown. The sample records over 150,000 clones, 88% of which are singletons. The ten largest clones capture about 9.9% of the sample. The time point label, as the study defines it: about 28 days (+/-7) after the second vaccine dose. The material sequenced was peripheral blood, taken 28 days after the second AZD1222 dose. Receptors originate from an adult who received the AZD1222 COVID-19 vaccine.

This clone was counted a single time. This chain uses TRBV7-2 with TRBJ1-1; 8 bases match TRBD1. Germline V lookup: CDR1 SGHTA, CDR2 FQGNSA. The CDR3 is made up of 13 amino acids. The V gene end was trimmed by 6 bases and the J gene end by 5 bases; junction bases not matched to a gene: 5. The CDR3 protein is CASRQTGGTEAFF. CDR3 DNA: TGTGCCAGCAGACAAACAGGGGGGACTGAAGCTTTCTTT.

The CDR3 sequence: CASSAYNEQFF. CDR3 nucleotide sequence: TGTGCCAGCAGTGCCTACAATGAGCAGTTCTTC. The chain combines TRBV25-1 with TRBJ2-1; D not resolved. The V gene lost 4 bases and the J gene lost 2 bases, with 0 bases spanning the gap. There are 11 residues in the CDR3. From germline, CDR1 is MGHDK and CDR2 SYGVNS. The complete variable domain, with remaining parts taken from reference TRBV25-1 and TRBJ2-1, reads EADIYQTPRYLVIGTGKKITLECSQTMGHDKMYWYQQDPGMELHLIHYSYGVNSTEKGDLSSESTVSRIRTEHFPLTLESARPSHTSQYLCASSAYNEQFFGPGTRLTVL.

This clone appeared a few times. The chain links TRBV5-1 to TRBJ2-7, with D unclear. Trimming shortened V by 4 bases and J by 6 bases, and 11 bases separated the two germline ends. CDR3 length: 12 residues. From germline, CDR1 is SGHRS and CDR2 YFSETQ. In nucleotides, the CDR3 is TGCGCCAGCAGCACATATACCTCCGAGCAGTACTTC. This codes for CASSTYTSEQYF.

This chain links TRBV6-5 with TRBJ2-1; 12 nucleotides agree with TRBD2. The CDR3 totals 14 residues. Germline CDR1 reads MNHEY; CDR2 reads SVGAGI. J gave up 2 bases and V 7 bases, and 0 bases lay outside the gene matches. CDR3: CASTSGGAYNEQFF. CDR3 bases: TGTGCCAGCACTAGCGGGGGGGCCTACAATGAGCAGTTCTTC.

This chain joins TRBV12-3 or TRBV12-4 and TRBJ1-2; D is possibly TRBD1 (5 bases). Deletions cut 3 bases from V and 4 bases from J, with 9 bases between. The CDR3 runs 13 residues. The CDR3 region is CASSFEGTYGYTF. The CDR3 region has the DNA TGTGCCAGCAGTTTCGAGGGGACCTATGGCTACACCTTC.

This rearrangement joins TRBV14 to TRBJ2-2, with a weak D call TRBD2 (6 bases). Germline loops: CDR1 SGHDN, CDR2 FVKESK. CDR3 length: 16 amino acids. The V end was cut by 1 base, the J end by 4 bases, with 13 bases between. CDR3 sequence (DNA): TGTGCCAGCAGCCAAGGAGGACGGGGGAGCACCGGGGAGCTGTTTTTT. Its translation is CASSQGGRGSTGELFF.

This chain uses TRBV3-1 (or the pseudogene TRBV3-2) with TRBJ2-2; D remains unclear. The CDR3 is made up of 11 amino acids. V was pared by 4 bases and J by 7 bases, with 4 bases between. Germline lookup yields CDR1 LGHDT and CDR2 YNNKEL (reference sequence). The CDR3 bases are TGTGCCAGCAGCCGCGGCGGGGAGCTGTTTTTT. Its translation: CASSRGGELFF.

The chain couples TRBV27 to TRBJ1-1; 10 bases are shared with TRBD1. V lost 7 bases to trimming and J lost 5 bases; unmatched junction nucleotides: 7. The germline V gene encodes CDR1 MNHEY and CDR2 SMNVEV (reference sequence). The CDR3 consists of 14 residues. The CDR3 is CASTAKGQGTEAFF. In DNA, the CDR3 is TGTGCCAGCACCGCTAAGGGACAGGGGACTGAAGCTTTCTTT.

The chain links TRBV5-1 to TRBJ1-5, with D uncertain. This CDR3 is built from 13 residues. The germline V gene has CDR1 SGHRS and CDR2 YFSETQ. V was pared by 4 bases and J by 3 bases, with 8 bases between. In DNA, the CDR3 is TGCGCCAGCAGCCAGGACCTCAATCAGCCCCAGCATTTT. Protein product: CASSQDLNQPQHF.

The V gene is TRBV9, the J gene TRBJ2-7; TRBD2 aligns across 11 bases. J gave up 0 bases and V 2 bases, and 7 bases lay outside the gene matches. CDR3 length: 17 amino acids. CDR1 is SGDLS, CDR2 YYNGEE, per germline. DNA for the CDR3: TGTGCCAGCAGCGTGAGTAGCGGGGGGGCCTCCTCCTACGAGCAGTACTTC. Translated, it gives CASSVSSGGASSYEQYF.

A remark on this clone: The junction departs from germline at one end; a sequencing error may be responsible. The chain couples TRBV11-2 to TRBJ1-2; TRBD1 might be the D (6 bases). Per germline, CDR1 SGHAT and CDR2 FQNNGV. The CDR3 spans 12 residues. CDR3 nucleotide sequence: TGTGCCAGCAGCTTAGAAATGGGGGCCGGATTCTTC. Translation gives CASSLEMGAGFF.

The chain joins TRBV29-1 to TRBJ2-5, with TRBD2 matching over 14 bases. CDR3 size: 17 residues. CDR1 is SQVTM and CDR2 is ANQGSEA in the germline V gene. With 4 bases clipped from V and 4 bases from J, the junction kept 11 bases outside the gene matches. The CDR3 coding sequence is TGCAGCGTTGTACCCCGAAGGACTAGCGGGGGGTTAGAGACCCAGTACTTC. Amino acids: CSVVPRRTSGGLETQYF. Full variable domain (rest looked up from reference TRBV29-1 and TRBJ2-5): SAVISQKPSRDICQRGTSLTIQCQVDSQVTMMFWYRQQPGQSLTLIATANQGSEATYESGFVIDKFPISRPNLTFSTLTVSNMSPEDSSIYLCSVVPRRTSGGLETQYFGPGTRLLVL.

The rearrangement uses TRBV19 and TRBJ1-1; no clear D. This CDR3 is built from 13 residues. In germline, CDR1 is LNHDA, CDR2 SQIVND (reference sequence). Trimming left V 10 bases short and J 2 bases short, with 14 bases between. The CDR3 loop is CATQDGGNTEAFF. DNA of the CDR3: TGTGCCACCCAAGACGGAGGAAACACTGAAGCTTTCTTT.

The chain links TRBV6-5 to TRBJ1-4, with a tentative D call TRBD1 (6 bases). Looked up from germline, CDR1 is MNHEY and CDR2 is SVGAGI. This CDR3 contains 15 residues. V lost 5 bases and J 3 bases, leaving 13 bases between the germline ends. CDR3 in DNA: TGTGCCAGCAGTCAGTGGGGGGCGTCTAATGAAAAACTGTTTTTT. Encoded protein: CASSQWGASNEKLFF.

V is TRBV6-5 and J is TRBJ2-3; no clear D. V lost 7 bases to trimming and J lost 0 bases, with 8 bases between them. Germline V gene sequence: CDR1 MNHEY, CDR2 SVGAGI. The CDR3 runs to 13 residues. The CDR3 is CASTFGSTDTQYF. The CDR3 nucleotides read TGTGCCAGCACGTTCGGAAGCACAGATACGCAGTATTTT.

This chain connects TRBV2 to TRBJ2-2; 8 bases are shared with TRBD1. CDR3 length equals 16 residues. Trimming cost V 4 bases and J 7 bases; bases outside gene matches: 11. CDR1 and CDR2 (germline): SNHLY, FYNNEI. Written as DNA, the CDR3 is TGTGCCAGCAGTGGCACGACCAGGACAGGGTACGGGGAGCTGTTTTTT. Translation: CASSGTTRTGYGELFF.

The V and J genes are TRBV9 and TRBJ2-1; D possibly corresponds to TRBD1 (6 bases). The V end was cut by 4 bases, the J end by 3 bases, with 17 bases between. CDR1 SGDLS and CDR2 YYNGEE come from the germline V gene. This CDR3 has 16 amino acids. The CDR3 DNA follows: TGTGCCAGCAGCTCCCAGGGGTGGGGGAGCTACAATGAGCAGTTCTTC. Its translation: CASSSQGWGSYNEQFF.

This chain uses TRBV3-1 (or the pseudogene TRBV3-2) with TRBJ1-5; possibly TRBD1 for D (6 bases). Germline assignment: CDR1 LGHDT and CDR2 YNNKEL (reference sequence). V was trimmed by 2 bases and J by 0 bases, leaving 26 bases between them. The CDR3 sequence is 21 residues long. CDR3 amino acids: CASSQLIGTPRYSYSNQPQHF. The CDR3 nucleotides read TGTGCCAGCAGCCAACTCATTGGGACACCGAGATACTCTTATAGCAATCAGCCCCAGCATTTT.

V gene TRBV4-1 combines with J gene TRBJ1-5, with 7 positions matching TRBD1. V lost 0 bases to trimming and J lost 2 bases; unmatched junction nucleotides: 7. Germline V gene data show CDR1 as MGHRA and CDR2 as YSYEKL. This CDR3 is 17 amino acids long. The CDR3 loop is CASSQDPGQRGNQPQHF. The CDR3 DNA sequence: TGCGCCAGCAGCCAAGACCCGGGACAGAGGGGCAATCAGCCCCAGCATTTT.

The rearrangement links TRBV2 to TRBJ2-1; 11 positions agree with TRBD1. Per the germline V gene, CDR1 is SNHLY and CDR2 is FYNNEI. The CDR3 is 14 amino acids. Losses at the gene ends were 5 bases for V and 9 bases for J; bases not matched to a gene: 6. The CDR3 sequence: CASSRRTGGSEQFF. Here the CDR3 DNA reads TGTGCCAGCAGTAGAAGGACAGGGGGCAGTGAGCAGTTCTTC.

This chain uses TRBV30 with TRBJ2-7, with D perhaps matching TRBD2 (5 bases). V was trimmed by 4 bases and J by 6 bases, leaving 13 bases between them. The CDR3 sequence is 12 residues long. The germline V gene encodes CDR1 GTSNPN and CDR2 SVGIG (reference sequence). This chain's CDR3 is CAWTRGLGEQYF. The CDR3 region has the DNA TGTGCCTGGACGAGAGGACTTGGCGAGCAGTACTTC.

The chain is built from TRBV27 and TRBJ1-5; 8 bases match TRBD1. The trim removed 6 bases at V and 3 bases at J, leaving 10 bases unmatched. The CDR3 totals 16 residues. Germline CDR1 is MNHEY and CDR2 is SMNVEV (reference sequence). This chain's CDR3 is CASSQTGADYNQPQHF. As DNA, the CDR3 is TGTGCCAGCAGCCAGACAGGGGCCGATTACAATCAGCCCCAGCATTTT.

The chain carries TRBV19 and TRBJ2-3, with 8 bases identical to TRBD1. Germline lookup yields CDR1 LNHDA and CDR2 SQIVND (reference sequence). The CDR3 totals 13 residues. V dropped 8 bases and J dropped 1; count of bases not matched to a gene: 2. The DNA for the CDR3 is TGTGCCAGTGTGGACAGGGGCACAGATACGCAGTATTTT. Encoded protein: CASVDRGTDTQYF.

The genes are TRBV11-2 and TRBJ1-1, with D perhaps TRBD1 (5 bases). Per germline, CDR1 SGHAT and CDR2 FQNNGV. CDR3 length equals 15 residues. Between the trimmed V and J ends, which lost 1 base and 4 bases, there was a span of 13 bases. The CDR3 spells CASSLGGQGSTEAFF. CDR3 in DNA: TGTGCCAGCAGCTTAGGCGGGCAGGGAAGCACTGAAGCTTTCTTT.

This sequence joins TRBV6-5 and TRBJ1-3; D is unresolved. CDR1 and CDR2 (germline): MNHEY, SVGAGI. V shed 5 bases and J shed 5 bases, with 7 bases lying between them. This CDR3 comprises 12 residues. DNA of the CDR3: TGTGCCAGCAGTCGCCCGAGAAACACCATATATTTT. Translated, it gives CASSRPRNTIYF.

The chain recombines TRBV5-1 with TRBJ2-1; 11 bases are shared with TRBD2. CDR1 and CDR2 (germline): SGHRS, YFSETQ. This CDR3 spans 15 amino acids. V dropped 0 bases and J dropped 6; count of bases not matched to a gene: 2. CDR3 sequence: CASSLGTSGLNEQFF. DNA of the CDR3: TGCGCCAGCAGCTTGGGGACTAGCGGGCTCAATGAGCAGTTCTTC.

This rearrangement joins TRBV10-3 to TRBJ1-1; 11 bases map to TRBD1. V lost 4 bases and J lost 4; bases outside the gene matches: 5. CDR1 ENHRY and CDR2 SYGVKD come from the germline V gene. This CDR3 has 15 amino acids. The CDR3 reads CAISGTGGRGTEAFF. The CDR3 coding sequence is TGTGCCATCAGTGGGACAGGGGGCAGGGGCACTGAAGCTTTCTTT.

This clone occurred once. The CDR3 DNA follows: TGTGCCAGCAGTTTGGCGCCATCCTACGAGCAGTACTTC. Protein: CASSLAPSYEQYF. The rearrangement uses TRBV12-3 or TRBV12-4 and TRBJ2-7; D is ambiguous. The CDR3 covers 13 residues. V was pared by 3 bases and J by 1 base, with 7 bases between.

The chain is built from TRBV5-4 and TRBJ2-2; D call uncertain. V lost 2 bases, J lost 5 bases, and 13 bases lay in between. Germline V lookup: CDR1 SGHNT, CDR2 YYREEE (reference sequence). The CDR3 is 15 amino acids. CDR3 sequence: CASSFPETLTGELFF. The DNA for the CDR3 is TGTGCCAGCAGCTTCCCCGAGACACTAACCGGGGAGCTGTTTTTT.

The rearrangement links TRBV6-5 to TRBJ2-7; 9 nucleotides agree with TRBD1. Unmatched junction bases numbered 8, after V lost 5 bases and J lost 3 bases. The CDR3 spans 15 residues. Germline CDR1 reads MNHEY; CDR2 reads SVGAGI. The CDR3 coding sequence is TGTGCCAGCAGTAGGGGACAGGGCGGGGTCTACGAGCAGTACTTC. As protein: CASSRGQGGVYEQYF.

The chain uses TRBV9 and TRBJ1-3; D ambiguous. CDR1 SGDLS and CDR2 YYNGEE come from the germline V gene. The CDR3 has 15 residues. Trimming removed 0 bases at V and 0 bases at J, with 7 bases between. The CDR3 loop reads CASSVDPFSGNTIYF. The CDR3 DNA sequence: TGTGCCAGCAGCGTAGACCCATTCTCTGGAAACACCATATATTTT.